The 27 T cell receptor beta chains below were found in one sample sequenced in a study of T cell responses to AZD1222 COVID-19 vaccine. Libraries were prepared by immunoSEQ multiplex PCR; TCRdb keeps only in-frame clonotypes and omits some of them. The data hold some 180,000 clones, with roughly 85% observed a single time. The source was peripheral blood, collected 28 days after the second AZD1222 dose. These receptors all come from an adult who received the AZD1222 COVID-19 vaccine.

This clone was counted a few times. The chain employs TRBV7-9 and TRBJ1-4; D is uncertain. Germline V gene lookup returns CDR1 SEHNR and CDR2 FQNEAQ (reference sequence). This CDR3 is 15 amino acids long. The germline V and J ends were trimmed by 5 bases and 0 bases, with 10 bases remaining between them. This CDR3 reads CASSVAVATNEKLFF. CDR3 bases: TGTGCCAGCAGCGTGGCAGTAGCAACTAATGAAAAACTGTTTTTT.

This chain connects TRBV19 to TRBJ2-3, with D uncertain. There are 14 residues in the CDR3. The V gene's germline CDR1 is LNHDA and CDR2 SQIVND (reference sequence). V dropped 5 bases and J dropped 2 bases, with 11 bases sitting between them. Here the CDR3 reads CASSSSRYTDTQYF. The CDR3 DNA follows: TGTGCCAGTAGTTCATCCAGATACACAGATACGCAGTATTTT.

The chain links TRBV6-2 or TRBV6-3 to TRBJ2-7, with D hard to call. Germline V gives CDR1 MNHEY, CDR2 SVGEGT. The ends were cut back, 4 bases at V and 0 bases at J, with 7 bases in the middle. The CDR3 has 13 residues. The CDR3 here is CASSFYSSYEQYF. CDR3 sequence (DNA): TGTGCCAGCAGTTTCTACAGCTCCTACGAGCAGTACTTC.

The chain links TRBV9 to TRBJ1-5; D gene ambiguous. V shed 0 bases and J shed 4 bases, with 11 bases lying between them. The germline V gene has CDR1 SGDLS and CDR2 YYNGEE. The CDR3 sequence is 15 residues long. As DNA, the CDR3 is TGTGCCAGCAGCGTAGCTATAGGGTTAAATCAGCCCCAGCATTTT. Its protein is CASSVAIGLNQPQHF.

This chain joins TRBV6-4 and TRBJ1-1, with D uncertain. Trimming shortened V by 7 bases and J by 2 bases, and 17 bases separated the two germline ends. CDR3 length: 15 amino acids. Germline V gene data show CDR1 as MRHNA and CDR2 as SNTAGT. CDR3 amino acids: CASNKAEDKNTEAFF. The DNA of the CDR3 is TGTGCCAGCAATAAAGCCGAAGATAAAAACACTGAAGCTTTCTTT.

The chain is built from TRBV5-4 and TRBJ2-3; 10 nucleotides agree with TRBD2. The CDR3 contains 17 residues. The V gene end was trimmed by 0 bases and the J gene end by 6 bases; junction bases not matched to a gene: 10. CDR1 is SGHNT, CDR2 YYREEE, per germline (reference sequence). The CDR3: CASSLAPLAGVEDTQYF. CDR3 sequence (DNA): TGTGCCAGCAGCTTGGCCCCCCTAGCGGGGGTTGAGGATACGCAGTATTTT.

J is TRBJ2-1 and V is TRBV25-1; 7 nucleotides agree with TRBD2. The CDR3 sequence is 16 residues long. The ends lost 2 bases at V and 0 bases at J; junction bases unmatched: 4. Germline V lookup: CDR1 MGHDK, CDR2 SYGVNS. The CDR3 DNA follows: TGTGCCAGCAGTGAACCCGGGGAGGGCTCCTACAATGAGCAGTTCTTC. This encodes CASSEPGEGSYNEQFF.

The chain couples TRBV7-8 to TRBJ1-2, with D hard to call. V gave up 4 bases and J gave up 8 bases, with 17 bases separating them. Germline values: CDR1 SGHVS, CDR2 FQNEAQ. The CDR3 sequence is 14 residues long. DNA of the CDR3: TGTGCCAGCAGCTCCAGGACGGAGGACGGGGGCTACACCTTC. This sequence encodes CASSSRTEDGGYTF.

The chain carries TRBV9 and TRBJ1-5; tentatively, D is TRBD1 (5 bases). Trimming pared 0 bases from V and 4 bases from J, leaving 5 bases between. Germline CDR1 reads SGDLS; CDR2 reads YYNGEE. The CDR3 extends over 13 amino acids. CDR3 protein: CASSVAGNQPQHF. The CDR3 region has the DNA TGTGCCAGCAGCGTAGCAGGGAATCAGCCCCAGCATTTT.

J is TRBJ2-3 and V is TRBV4-1; the D is unclear. From germline, CDR1 is MGHRA and CDR2 YSYEKL. The CDR3 length is 13 residues. The V end lost 5 bases, the J end lost 3 bases, and 9 bases lay between the germline ends. This CDR3 is CASSYGQTDTQYF. In DNA, the CDR3 is TGCGCCAGCAGCTACGGGCAAACAGATACGCAGTATTTT.

In this sample, this clone turned up once. V gene TRBV4-3 combines with J gene TRBJ1-2, with TRBD1 as a possible D gene (6 bases). Trimming removed 3 bases at V and 6 bases at J, with 11 bases between. The CDR3 totals 13 residues. The germline V gene has CDR1 LGHNA and CDR2 YSLEER. CDR3 DNA: TGCGCCAGCAGCCAGACAGGTTTGGATGGCTACACCTTC. Protein sequence: CASSQTGLDGYTF.

The CDR3 region has the DNA TGTGCCAGCAGCCAGGCGGAGTCACCCCTCCACTTT. Residues: CASSQAESPLHF. The V call is TRBV3-1 (or the pseudogene TRBV3-2), the J call TRBJ1-6, with D unresolved. Germline V gives CDR1 LGHDT, CDR2 YNNKEL (reference sequence). V lost 3 bases to trimming and J lost 10 bases, with 7 bases between them. There are 12 residues in the CDR3.

J is TRBJ1-1 and V is TRBV6-5, with D tentatively TRBD1 (6 bases). Germline loops: CDR1 MNHEY, CDR2 SVGAGI. Trimming shortened V by 5 bases and J by 1 base, and 14 bases separated the two germline ends. The CDR3 has 15 residues. CDR3 nucleotide sequence: TGTGCCAGCAGTCCGCGGACAGCTCAGAACACTGAAGCTTTCTTT. Translated, it gives CASSPRTAQNTEAFF.

About this clone itself: An end of the junction does not agree with germline; a read error may underlie this. The rearrangement links TRBV7-8 to TRBJ2-7; D is uncertain. The CDR3 covers 11 residues. Per the germline V gene, CDR1 is SGHVS and CDR2 is FQNEAQ. CDR3 in amino acids: CASGLPWGQYF. The CDR3 region has the DNA TGTGCCAGCGGCTTGCCCTGGGGGCAGTACTTC.

The J gene is TRBJ2-7, the V gene TRBV5-1, with D possibly matching TRBD2 (7 bases). In germline, CDR1 is SGHRS, CDR2 YFSETQ. V gave up 7 bases and J gave up 2 bases, with 16 bases separating them. This CDR3 is built from 14 residues. CDR3 bases: TGCGCCAGCGGACTAGGGGGGCGTACCTACGAGCAGTACTTC. Residues: CASGLGGRTYEQYF.

V is TRBV5-6 and J is TRBJ1-1, with D perhaps TRBD1 (5 bases). V gave up 0 bases and J gave up 1 base, with 10 bases separating them. From germline, CDR1 is SGHDT and CDR2 YYEEEE. The CDR3 runs to 15 residues. The CDR3 DNA follows: TGTGCCAGCAGCTTGGGAGCAGGGAGGAACACTGAAGCTTTCTTT. Translation: CASSLGAGRNTEAFF.

This clone was seen only a few times. The chain combines TRBV9 with TRBJ2-2; 14 nucleotides line up with TRBD2. This CDR3 has 16 amino acids. Germline V gene data show CDR1 as SGDLS and CDR2 as YYNGEE. J was trimmed by 9 bases and V by 3 bases; bases with no gene match: 7. DNA of the CDR3: TGTGCCAGCAGCGCCCGACTAGCGGGGGGGCCACGGGAGCTGTTTTTT. The encoded protein is CASSARLAGGPRELFF.

V usage is TRBV11-2 and J usage is TRBJ2-1, with unresolved D. Per the germline V gene, CDR1 is SGHAT and CDR2 is FQNNGV. The CDR3 extends over 15 amino acids. Trimming took 4 bases from V and 2 from J, leaving 12 bases between them. CDR3 loop: CASSSMVGTYNEQFF. The CDR3 nucleotides are TGTGCCAGCAGCTCCATGGTAGGTACCTACAATGAGCAGTTCTTC.

The chain recombines TRBV7-4 with TRBJ1-2; D might be TRBD1 (6 bases). CDR3 size: 18 residues. CDR1 is SGHVT and CDR2 is SQSDAQ in the germline V gene. The germline V and J ends were trimmed by 3 bases and 5 bases, with 25 bases remaining between them. The CDR3 here is CASSFFRTGTLSLYGYTF. In DNA form, the CDR3 reads TGTGCCAGCAGCTTTTTCCGTACCGGGACACTAAGCCTTTATGGCTACACCTTC.

CDR3 nucleotides: TGTGCCAGCAGTTACTCGAGTAATAGACCAGATACGCAGTATTTT. Protein sequence: CASSYSSNRPDTQYF. This rearrangement joins TRBV6-5 to TRBJ2-3; the D is unclear. In germline, CDR1 is MNHEY, CDR2 SVGAGI. V shed 0 bases and J shed 4 bases, with 11 bases lying between them. The CDR3 loop spans 15 amino acids.

J is TRBJ2-1 and V is TRBV2; TRBD1 agrees at 11 bases. With 0 bases clipped from V and 7 bases from J, the junction kept 8 bases outside the gene matches. Germline values: CDR1 SNHLY, CDR2 FYNNEI. The CDR3 sequence is 17 residues long. CDR3 in DNA: TGTGCCAGCAGTGAAGCGCGTCGGACAGGGGGCTTGAATGAGCAGTTCTTC. This translates into CASSEARRTGGLNEQFF.

The rearrangement joins TRBV5-1 to TRBJ1-1; the D gene is possibly TRBD1 (5 bases). The CDR3 length is 15 residues. The V gene's germline CDR1 is SGHRS and CDR2 YFSETQ. Trimming cost V 0 bases and J 7 bases, with 16 bases left between them. The CDR3 bases are TGCGCCAGCAGCTTGGTTAGGGGTCAGGGTGGTGAAGCTTTCTTT. This sequence encodes CASSLVRGQGGEAFF.

This chain links TRBV2 with TRBJ2-5, with 8 bases that match TRBD2. With V trimmed by 3 bases and J by 4 bases, 4 bases remained unmatched. The CDR3 is 14 amino acids. CDR1 and CDR2 (germline): SNHLY, FYNNEI. The DNA of the CDR3 is TGTGCCAGCAGTGAGGTCCGGGGGGGAGAGACCCAGTACTTC. It is translated as CASSEVRGGETQYF. The variable domain in full, completed from reference TRBV2 and TRBJ2-5, reads EPEVTQTPSHQVTQMGQEVILRCVPISNHLYFYWYRQILGQKVEFLVSFYNNEISEKSEIFDDQFSVERPDGSNFTLKIRSTKLEDSAMYFCASSEVRGGETQYFGPGTRLLVL.

The genes are TRBV2 and TRBJ2-5, with D perhaps TRBD1 or TRBD2 (6 bases each). This CDR3 contains 16 residues. CDR1 and CDR2 from the germline V gene are SNHLY and FYNNEI. V gave up 3 bases and J gave up 5 bases, with 19 bases separating them. DNA for the CDR3: TGTGCCAGCAGTGAGGGGGGCCCAAGCTGGGTTGAGACCCAGTACTTC. This sequence encodes CASSEGGPSWVETQYF. The full variable domain, completed using reference TRBV2 and TRBJ2-5, is EPEVTQTPSHQVTQMGQEVILRCVPISNHLYFYWYRQILGQKVEFLVSFYNNEISEKSEIFDDQFSVERPDGSNFTLKIRSTKLEDSAMYFCASSEGGPSWVETQYFGPGTRLLVL.

The chain has TRBV6-5 and TRBJ2-1; D is uncertain. CDR1 and CDR2 (germline): MNHEY, SVGAGI. The CDR3 totals 13 residues. V was clipped by 7 bases and J by 3 bases, with 10 bases between them. CDR3 nucleotides: TGTGCCAGCATCAACGGAGTCTACAATGAGCAGTTCTTC. It is translated as CASINGVYNEQFF.

The V gene is TRBV5-1, the J gene TRBJ2-3; D gene uncertain. The CDR3 covers 15 residues. Trimming left V 0 bases short and J 2 bases short, with 10 bases between. Germline V lookup: CDR1 SGHRS, CDR2 YFSETQ. The CDR3 loop reads CASSLGVAITDTQYF. The CDR3 DNA sequence: TGCGCCAGCAGCTTGGGGGTGGCAATCACAGATACGCAGTATTTT.

Written as DNA, the CDR3 is TGTGCCAGCTCACCACAAACCCCGCGGATGAACACTGAAGCTTTCTTT. It codes for CASSPQTPRMNTEAFF. The chain combines TRBV18 with TRBJ1-1; no clear D. V lost 1 base to trimming and J lost 0 bases, with 12 bases between them. The CDR3 runs to 16 residues. Germline lookup yields CDR1 KGHSH and CDR2 LQKENI.